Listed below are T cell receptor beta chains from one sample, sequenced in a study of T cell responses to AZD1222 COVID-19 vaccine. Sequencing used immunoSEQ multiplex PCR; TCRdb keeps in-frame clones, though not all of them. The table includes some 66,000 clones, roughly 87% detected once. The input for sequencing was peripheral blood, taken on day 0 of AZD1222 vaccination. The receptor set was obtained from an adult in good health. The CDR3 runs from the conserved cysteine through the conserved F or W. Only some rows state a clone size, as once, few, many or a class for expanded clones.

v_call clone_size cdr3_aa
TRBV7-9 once CASSFGAGRTDTQYF
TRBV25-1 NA CASSDGGGSYGYTF
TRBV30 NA CAWSVRRQETQYF
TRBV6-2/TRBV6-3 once CASSRLTGGDPNTEAFF
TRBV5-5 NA CASSFSAGIYNEQFF
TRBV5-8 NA CASSLFGSTTDTQYF
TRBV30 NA CAWGGYESYGYTF
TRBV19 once CASSIVGAGAYGYTF
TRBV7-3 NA CASSLDRGLGYTF
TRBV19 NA CASSMSGQPFSGNTIYF
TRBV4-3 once CASSQDAPSGGWDTQYF
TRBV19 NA CASSIGDRVNQPQHF
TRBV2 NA CASNRQSHSNQPQHF
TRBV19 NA CASSIAVRQVLHF
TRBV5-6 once CASSPGPFSDNGYTF
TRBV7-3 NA CASSSGTALDGYTF
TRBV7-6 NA CASSLGLGNTIYF
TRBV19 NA CASRGGGGTYEQYF
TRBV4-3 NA CASSQQLRTTDSPLHF
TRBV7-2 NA CASSSRNTGELFF
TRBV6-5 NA CASSWTVSGANVLTF
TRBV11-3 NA CASSFGGGASDTQYF
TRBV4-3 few CASSQSVGGLAGDSYEQYF
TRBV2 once CASSPSTEAFF
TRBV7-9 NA CASSLALSGVNTGELFF